This T cell receptor (beta chain) appears in the sequencing data of a study of siplizumab effects on memory and regulatory T cells. Assay: immunoSEQ multiplex PCR; the TCRdb copy retains only in-frame clones and omits some. The data show roughly 110,000 clones, 90% to 95% seen once. V was cut by 6 bases and J by 8 bases, with 25 bases left in between. Germline CDR1 reads MDHEN; CDR2 reads SYDVKM. CDR3 length: 16 residues. The chain combines TRBV28 with TRBJ1-2; weak D call: TRBD1 (5 bases). Material: non-Treg CD4+ T cells sorted from blood. The receptor's source is a human donor in good health. The CDR3 DNA is TGTGCCAGCAGCGAGTTATTACAGGCCCTATGGGAAGGCTACACCTTC. Its translation: CASSELLQALWEGYTF.